The 7 T cell receptor beta chains below were found in one sample sequenced in a study of cytomegalovirus exposure and HLA in healthy donors. The PCR used 60 Vbeta and 13 Jbeta primers. TCRdb's table, derived via immunoSEQ multiplex PCR, lists solely in-frame clones and lacks some. The table includes a few hundred thousand clones, 70% to 90% detected once. The sequenced sample consisted of PBMCs. All receptors come from a woman aged 35 to 49 in good health and CMV-seropositive.

Comments on this clone: Other DNA sequences from this sample encode an identical CDR3 as well. The V and J genes are TRBV28 and TRBJ1-2; 9 bases align to TRBD1. CDR3 size: 13 residues. Germline values: CDR1 MDHEN, CDR2 SYDVKM. V lost 4 bases to trimming and J lost 5 bases; unmatched junction nucleotides: 2. As DNA, the CDR3 is TGTGCCAGCAGTTCGACAGGGGGGTATGGCTACACCTTC. Its protein is CASSSTGGYGYTF.

The V gene is TRBV19, the J gene TRBJ2-2; possibly TRBD2 for D (6 bases). Germline lookup yields CDR1 LNHDA and CDR2 SQIVND (reference sequence). The CDR3 is 16 amino acids. V lost 3 bases, J lost 1 base, and 12 bases lay in between. CDR3 protein: CASSMWGVLNTGELFF. For the CDR3, the DNA is TGTGCCAGTAGTATGTGGGGGGTTTTGAACACCGGGGAGCTGTTTTTT.

This clone was recorded once. V is TRBV27 and J is TRBJ2-7; TRBD2 matches at 13 bases. Trimming cost V 2 bases and J 6 bases; bases outside gene matches: 7. CDR3 length equals 16 residues. CDR1 is MNHEY, CDR2 SMNVEV, per germline (reference sequence). CDR3 in amino acids: CASSLRVGLAGVEQYF. CDR3 coding DNA: TGTGCCAGCAGTTTAAGGGTAGGACTAGCGGGAGTCGAGCAGTACTTC.

Notes on this clone: This sample includes further DNA sequences coding for the same CDR3. V and J are TRBV7-6 and TRBJ1-1; no reliable D call. Germline V gives CDR1 SGHVS, CDR2 FNYEAQ. Trimming shortened V by 1 base and J by 1 base, and 7 bases separated the two germline ends. This CDR3 has 14 amino acids. The CDR3 is CASSLVGENTEAFF. The DNA of the CDR3 is TGTGCCAGCAGCTTAGTTGGAGAGAACACTGAAGCTTTCTTT.

The rearrangement uses TRBV28 and TRBJ2-7, with 9 bases aligning to TRBD2. The CDR3 is 15 residues long. Germline CDR1 reads MDHEN; CDR2 reads SYDVKM. J was trimmed by 2 bases and V by 4 bases; bases with no gene match: 6. CDR3 bases: TGTGCCAGCAGTTCGATAGCGGGAGTAGCCTACGAGCAGTACTTC. It is translated as CASSSIAGVAYEQYF.

The chain combines TRBV7-2 with TRBJ2-3; D not resolved. The V gene's germline CDR1 is SGHTA and CDR2 FQGNSA. Trimming cost V 5 bases and J 0 bases, with 15 bases left between them. This CDR3 is 16 amino acids long. CDR3 DNA sequence: TGTGCCAGCAGCGAAATAGCCCGGCCTAGCACAGATACGCAGTATTTT. It is translated as CASSEIARPSTDTQYF.

Turning to this clone: This specimen includes other DNA sequences encoding the same CDR3. The V gene is TRBV6-6, the J gene TRBJ2-7; 10 bases are a match to TRBD2. Germline trimming cut 4 bases from V and 2 bases from J; bases unmatched to any gene: 5. Germline lookup yields CDR1 MNHNY and CDR2 SVGAGI (reference sequence). The CDR3 is 15 amino acids. The CDR3 DNA sequence: TGTGCCAGCAGTTTCGGACTAGCGGACACCTACGAGCAGTACTTC. Encoded protein: CASSFGLADTYEQYF.